The next 15 T cell receptor beta chains were all read from a single sample in a study of CD8 T cells in ankylosing spondylitis. TCRdb itself ran the 5' RACE reads through MiXCR, one entry per CDR3 protein. Of more than 150,000 distinct CDR3 sequences detected, 18% appear once; the ten largest clones hold 3.5% to 5%. The sequenced sample consisted of blood, either unsorted or a sorted T cell fraction (not recorded which). The origin of the receptors is a male donor between 10 and 30 years old with ankylosing spondylitis or in good health (not recorded which).

The rearrangement joins TRBV7-6 to TRBJ2-1; 11 nucleotides line up with TRBD2. The CDR3 runs 21 residues. With V trimmed by 0 bases and J by 0 bases, 13 bases remained unmatched. CDR1 is SGHVS, CDR2 FNYEAQ, per germline. The CDR3 DNA is TGTGCCAGCAGCTTAGCCGCCGGGACAGCTAGCGGGAGGCCCTCCTACAATGAGCAGTTCTTC. Its protein product is CASSLAAGTASGRPSYNEQFF.

This clonotype was counted many times. The chain is built from TRBV6-6 and TRBJ2-3; D could derive from TRBD1 or TRBD2 (5 bases each). There are 13 residues in the CDR3. Looked up from germline, CDR1 is MNHNY and CDR2 is SVGAGI (reference sequence). Deletions cut 4 bases from V and 6 bases from J, with 11 bases between. CDR3 DNA: TGTGCCAGCAGTTTAAGGGGAGTCGATACGCAGTATTTT. Its translation: CASSLRGVDTQYF.

This clonotype was recorded many times. The chain is built from TRBV6-6 and TRBJ2-1; D unresolved. The germline V gene has CDR1 MNHNY and CDR2 SVGAGI (reference sequence). CDR3 length equals 12 residues. Trimming left V 2 bases short and J 5 bases short, with 4 bases between. The CDR3 is CASSYVDNEQFF. As DNA, the CDR3 is TGTGCCAGCAGTTACGTAGACAATGAGCAGTTCTTC.

This clonotype was seen at least ten times. This sequence joins TRBV27 and TRBJ1-5, with TRBD1 as a possible D gene (6 bases). CDR1 MNHEY and CDR2 SMNVEV come from the germline V gene (reference sequence). Trimming removed 3 bases at V and 0 bases at J, with 18 bases between. The CDR3 is made up of 18 amino acids. CDR3 DNA sequence: TGTGCCAGCAGTTTTCTCTCTACAGGGAGATATAGCAATCAGCCCCAGCATTTT. Protein sequence: CASSFLSTGRYSNQPQHF.

This clonotype was counted at least ten times. The chain links TRBV5-1 to TRBJ1-2; D ambiguous. Germline V gene data show CDR1 as SGHRS and CDR2 as YFSETQ. Between the trimmed V and J ends, which lost 4 bases and 4 bases, there was a span of 14 bases. This CDR3 has 14 amino acids. The DNA of the CDR3 is TGCGCCAGCAGCGGAGAACAGAGAAGCTATGGCTACACCTTC. Amino acids: CASSGEQRSYGYTF.

This clonotype was counted at least ten times. The rearrangement links TRBV29-1 to TRBJ2-7, with 8 nucleotides matching TRBD2. The CDR3 runs 14 residues. CDR1 is SQVTM, CDR2 ANQGSEA, per germline. Losses at the gene ends were 7 bases for V and 1 base for J; bases not matched to a gene: 9. CDR3 in DNA: TGCAGCGCTACCGGTCCGGGGGGGTCCTACGAGCAGTACGTC. Translated, it gives CSATGPGGSYEQYV.

There are many counts of this clonotype. V usage is TRBV29-1 and J usage is TRBJ2-5; no reliable D call. Between the trimmed V and J ends, which lost 3 bases and 9 bases, there was a span of 14 bases. The germline V gene encodes CDR1 SQVTM and CDR2 ANQGSEA. This CDR3 has 12 amino acids. The CDR3 is CSVEGVYLAQYF. CDR3 DNA sequence: TGCAGCGTTGAGGGCGTTTATCTGGCCCAGTACTTC.

At least ten counts were recorded for this clonotype. The genes are TRBV27 and TRBJ2-5; 15 nucleotides line up with TRBD2. The germline gives CDR1 MNHEY, CDR2 SMNVEV (reference sequence). This CDR3 comprises 16 residues. V lost 6 bases to trimming and J lost 5 bases; unmatched junction nucleotides: 7. The CDR3 sequence: CASRRTSGRAPETQYF. Written as DNA, the CDR3 is TGTGCCAGCAGACGGACTAGCGGGAGGGCACCGGAGACCCAGTACTTC.

This clonotype appeared many times. The chain is built from TRBV5-1 and TRBJ2-1; 7 bases agree with TRBD1. Trimming took 4 bases from V and 3 from J; bases not matched to a gene: 4. The CDR3 is 14 amino acids. CDR1 is SGHRS and CDR2 is YFSETQ in the germline V gene. CDR3 nucleotide sequence: TGCGCCAGCAGCCACGGGGACAGCTACAATGAGCAGTTCTTC. Its protein is CASSHGDSYNEQFF. Full variable domain (missing parts from reference TRBV5-1 and TRBJ2-1): KAGVTQTPRYLIKTRGQQVTLSCSPISGHRSVSWYQQTPGQGLQFLFEYFSETQRNKGNFPGRFSGRQFSNSRSEMNVSTLELGDSALYLCASSHGDSYNEQFFGPGTRLTVL.

The count of this clonotype is one. A read error may explain this, as a much larger clone is one base away. The rearrangement joins TRBV20-1 to TRBJ2-5; TRBD2 aligns across 13 bases. The CDR3 extends over 13 amino acids. Germline-derived CDR1 and CDR2 are DFQATT and SNEGSKA (reference sequence). The V and J ends lost 7 bases and 2 bases, in that order; junction bases with no gene match: 1. This CDR3 reads CSGTSGSQETQYF. CDR3 sequence (DNA): TGCAGTGGGACTAGCGGGAGTCAAGAGACCCAGTACTTC.

This clonotype was observed at least ten times. This chain's CDR3 is CATSRDRMAWQFF. In DNA, the CDR3 is TGTGCCACCAGCAGAGATCGAATGGCGTGGCAGTTCTTC. The chain recombines TRBV15 with TRBJ2-1; D gene ambiguous. Between the trimmed V and J ends, which lost 0 bases and 12 bases, there was a span of 12 bases. The CDR3 runs 13 residues. Germline CDR1 and CDR2: LNHNV and YYDKDF (reference sequence).

At least ten counts were recorded for this clonotype. This chain connects TRBV29-1 to TRBJ1-1; the D is unclear. Per the germline V gene, CDR1 is SQVTM and CDR2 is ANQGSEA. V was trimmed by 3 bases and J by 0 bases, leaving 8 bases between them. The CDR3 is 13 amino acids. The CDR3 region is CSVDLNLNTEAFF. The CDR3 DNA follows: TGCAGCGTTGACCTAAATCTGAACACTGAAGCTTTCTTT.

This clonotype was detected many times. This chain connects TRBV7-2 to TRBJ2-3; no definite D call. This CDR3 has 13 amino acids. Deletions cut 6 bases from V and 7 bases from J, with 14 bases between. Looked up from germline, CDR1 is SGHTA and CDR2 is FQGNSA. CDR3 region: CASSSPVVHTQYF. CDR3 DNA sequence: TGTGCCAGCAGTTCCCCCGTTGTACATACGCAGTATTTT.

This clonotype was counted only a few times. The chain carries TRBV2 and TRBJ1-1, with D maybe TRBD1 (5 bases). Per the germline V gene, CDR1 is SNHLY and CDR2 is FYNNEI. Trimming left V 5 bases short and J 0 bases short, with 7 bases between. This CDR3 is built from 13 residues. The CDR3 loop reads CASSWGVNTEAFF. The CDR3 region has the DNA TGTGCCAGCAGTTGGGGGGTGAACACTGAAGCTTTCTTT.

The chain uses TRBV27 and TRBJ2-7; 11 bases agree with TRBD2. In germline, CDR1 is MNHEY, CDR2 SMNVEV (reference sequence). The CDR3 contains 16 residues. With 4 bases clipped from V and 1 base from J, the junction kept 6 bases outside the gene matches. CDR3 coding DNA: TGTGCCAGCAGTTCACTAGCGGGAGACCCGTCCTACGAGCAGTACTTC. Amino acids: CASSSLAGDPSYEQYF.